This T cell receptor beta chain comes out of a study of beta chain features in type 1 diabetes. For the study at large: Cell yields, gender and age were comparable in patients and healthy donors. Findings and caveats of the study: A closer apparent resemblance between naive, central memory and Treg TCRB repertoires was seen in patients than in healthy donors. A potential PCR bias toward shorter templates would be equal in patient and control samples. Moderately but significantly shorter TCRB CDR3s were found in Type 1 diabetes patients in all four CD4+ subsets.

CDR3 length: 15 residues. The V gene's germline CDR1 is SGHRS and CDR2 YFSETQ. V lost 3 bases and J lost 7; bases outside the gene matches: 7. The whole isolated RNA underwent reverse transcription, so sequencing captured expressed TCRB transcripts. This table comes from immunoSEQ multiplex PCR, and its TCRdb copy is limited to in-frame clones, with some not included. The data show fewer than 400,000 clones, approximately 9.9% seen once. This clone has a handful of counts. Its antigen is as yet unknown. The authors sorted CD4+ naive, central memory, regulatory and stem cell-like memory cells via CD45RO/CCR7/CD25/CD127/CD95/CD27.

The gene calls are TRBV5-1 and TRBJ2-7, with 13 positions matching TRBD2. This TCR was recovered from a man aged 25-45 years with type 1 diabetes. Sequencing was carried out using central memory CD4+ T cells from blood. DNA for the CDR3: TGCGCCAGCAGCTCAACTAGCGGGGGGGCCGGAGAGCAGTACTTC. This gives the protein CASSSTSGGAGEQYF.